These 19 T cell receptor beta chains share one sample of origin, sequenced in a study of cytomegalovirus exposure and HLA in healthy donors. Some clones are missing from TCRdb's copy, which holds only in-frame ones; the method was immunoSEQ multiplex PCR. The sample lists about 280,000 clones, 88% seen once, with roughly 0.93% in the top ten. The sample consisted of PBMCs. Receptors were obtained from a woman aged 18-29 years in good health and CMV-seronegative.

The V gene is TRBV11-3, the J gene TRBJ1-1, with a tentative D call TRBD1 (6 bases). The CDR3 extends over 12 amino acids. Germline V gene sequence: CDR1 SGHNT, CDR2 YENEEA. The ends were cut back, 6 bases at V and 12 bases at J, with 17 bases in the middle. CDR3 sequence: CASSDIVDRSFF. As DNA, the CDR3 is TGTGCCAGCAGTGACATTGTGGACAGATCTTTCTTT.

V usage is TRBV28 and J usage is TRBJ2-4; tentative D call: TRBD2 (6 bases). The CDR3 runs 14 residues. The germline V gene has CDR1 MDHEN and CDR2 SYDVKM. Trimming took 5 bases from V and 8 from J, leaving 16 bases between them. The DNA for the CDR3 is TGTGCCAGCAGTCCCGTTAGGACTACGGACATTCAGTACTTC. This sequence encodes CASSPVRTTDIQYF.

A few counts support this clone. The chain uses TRBV18 and TRBJ1-5, with D possibly being TRBD1 (5 bases). Trimming shortened V by 4 bases and J by 5 bases, and 15 bases separated the two germline ends. CDR3 length equals 15 residues. The V gene's germline CDR1 is KGHSH and CDR2 LQKENI. The CDR3 DNA reads as TGTGCCAGCTCACTAGGGGCGAGACGTGATCAGCCCCAGCATTTT. Translation gives CASSLGARRDQPQHF.

The genes are TRBV7-2 and TRBJ1-3; D unclear. V gave up 1 base and J gave up 9 bases, with 7 bases separating them. Germline V gene lookup returns CDR1 SGHTA and CDR2 FQGNSA. The CDR3 spans 12 residues. The CDR3 DNA reads TGTGCCAGCAGCTTAGTGGCAGGCACCATATATTTT. Its translation: CASSLVAGTIYF.

The V gene is TRBV28, the J gene TRBJ1-2; TRBD1 might be the D (6 bases). CDR1 is MDHEN, CDR2 SYDVKM, per germline. V dropped 7 bases and J dropped 2 bases, with 11 bases sitting between them. CDR3 length equals 13 residues. The CDR3 sequence is CASISDRNYGYTF. The DNA of the CDR3 is TGTGCCAGCATTTCCGACAGGAACTATGGCTACACCTTC.

The J gene is TRBJ2-1, the V gene TRBV11-2; 7 nucleotides align to TRBD2. The CDR3 loop spans 12 amino acids. V trimming: 3 bases; J trimming: 9 bases; junction bases outside the gene matches: 2. Germline V CDR1 and CDR2: SGHAT, FQNNGV. DNA for the CDR3: TGTGCCAGCAGCTTCGGACTAGTTGAGCAGTTCTTC. This encodes CASSFGLVEQFF.

This clone was seen once. The chain is built from TRBV29-1 and TRBJ2-2; D call uncertain. CDR1 SQVTM and CDR2 ANQGSEA come from the germline V gene. CDR3 size: 14 residues. V was pared by 3 bases and J by 6 bases, with 14 bases between. The CDR3 region is CSVELRLVAGELFF. The CDR3 DNA reads TGCAGCGTTGAGTTGCGTCTGGTGGCCGGGGAGCTGTTTTTT.

The V and J genes are TRBV28 and TRBJ1-2; 10 bases align to TRBD1. The CDR3 has 13 amino acids. The V gene's germline CDR1 is MDHEN and CDR2 SYDVKM. J was trimmed by 8 bases and V by 3 bases; bases with no gene match: 3. The CDR3 DNA sequence: TGTGCCAGCAGTTTGGACAGGGGGGGAGGCTACACCTTC. Translating it yields CASSLDRGGGYTF.

The rearrangement uses TRBV6-1 and TRBJ2-7; weak D call: TRBD2 (5 bases). This CDR3 comprises 12 residues. Per germline, CDR1 MNHNS and CDR2 SASEGT. V gave up 6 bases and J gave up 2 bases, with 8 bases separating them. DNA for the CDR3: TGTGCCAGCAGAGGACTTGCCTACGAGCAGTACTTC. Protein: CASRGLAYEQYF.

The rearrangement links TRBV19 to TRBJ2-3; TRBD2 matches 8 bases. The V gene's germline CDR1 is LNHDA and CDR2 SQIVND (reference sequence). This CDR3 comprises 16 residues. The J segment lost 2 bases and the V segment lost 6 bases, leaving 10 bases of the junction unmatched. The CDR3 sequence: CASSLSGSGPTDTQYF. For the CDR3, the DNA is TGTGCCAGTAGCCTCAGCGGGAGTGGTCCCACAGATACGCAGTATTTT.

This clone is a singleton in its sample. This CDR3 reads CASSLLVGDTDTQYF. For the CDR3, the DNA is TGTGCCAGCAGCCTATTGGTCGGGGACACAGATACGCAGTATTTT. V usage is TRBV28 and J usage is TRBJ2-3; D may be TRBD2 (5 bases). Trimming cost V 6 bases and J 2 bases, with 15 bases left between them. The CDR3 extends over 15 amino acids. Germline assignment: CDR1 MDHEN and CDR2 SYDVKM.

This sequence joins TRBV28 and TRBJ2-7; D gene uncertain. This CDR3 spans 11 amino acids. Germline loops: CDR1 MDHEN, CDR2 SYDVKM. Trimming stripped 5 bases from V and 3 bases from J, with 5 bases between. In DNA form, the CDR3 reads TGTGCCAGCAGTCAGAACTACGAGCAGTACTTC. Translation gives CASSQNYEQYF.

The chain uses TRBV19 and TRBJ2-1, with D unclear. Germline V gene data show CDR1 as LNHDA and CDR2 as SQIVND (reference sequence). Trimming pared 6 bases from V and 5 bases from J, leaving 2 bases between. The CDR3 is 10 amino acids. CDR3 protein: CASSDNEQFF. CDR3 DNA sequence: TGTGCCAGTAGCGACAATGAGCAGTTCTTC.

The chain has TRBV5-1 and TRBJ2-5, with D perhaps matching TRBD2 (6 bases). Germline CDR1 and CDR2: SGHRS and YFSETQ. CDR3 length: 19 residues. Deletions cut 0 bases from V and 1 base from J, with 22 bases between. CDR3 sequence (DNA): TGCGCCAGCAGCTTGGCCGGGGCGGGGTCCTTGTTAGGCCAAGAGACCCAGTACTTC. This sequence encodes CASSLAGAGSLLGQETQYF. Together with reference TRBV5-1 and TRBJ2-5, the CDR3 gives the full variable domain: KAGVTQTPRYLIKTRGQQVTLSCSPISGHRSVSWYQQTPGQGLQFLFEYFSETQRNKGNFPGRFSGRQFSNSRSEMNVSTLELGDSALYLCASSLAGAGSLLGQETQYFGPGTRLLVL.

The V and J genes are TRBV10-3 and TRBJ2-1, with D perhaps TRBD1 (6 bases). Trimming stripped 7 bases from V and 3 bases from J, with 16 bases between. This CDR3 contains 15 residues. Germline V CDR1 and CDR2: ENHRY, SYGVKD. CDR3 sequence reads: CAINPRAGDYNEQFF. The CDR3 DNA sequence: TGTGCCATCAACCCGAGGGCAGGGGACTACAATGAGCAGTTCTTC.

The rearrangement joins TRBV5-1 to TRBJ2-7; TRBD2 aligns across 13 bases. The J segment lost 3 bases and the V segment lost 4 bases, leaving 4 bases of the junction unmatched. Germline lookup yields CDR1 SGHRS and CDR2 YFSETQ. The CDR3 consists of 15 residues. The CDR3 DNA reads TGCGCCAGCAGCCCGGGACTAGCGGGAATCTACGAGCAGTACTTC. The encoded protein is CASSPGLAGIYEQYF. The full variable domain, with the rest looked up from reference TRBV5-1 and TRBJ2-7, is KAGVTQTPRYLIKTRGQQVTLSCSPISGHRSVSWYQQTPGQGLQFLFEYFSETQRNKGNFPGRFSGRQFSNSRSEMNVSTLELGDSALYLCASSPGLAGIYEQYFGPGTRLTVT.

The chain uses TRBV28 and TRBJ2-5; the D is unclear. V was cut by 3 bases and J by 1 base, with 6 bases left in between. The germline gives CDR1 MDHEN, CDR2 SYDVKM. The CDR3 is 13 amino acids. CDR3 nucleotides: TGTGCCAGCAGTTTGGGCTTCCAAGAGACCCAGTACTTC. Its protein is CASSLGFQETQYF.

V gene TRBV10-2 combines with J gene TRBJ2-7; 10 bases agree with TRBD2. The CDR3 loop spans 13 amino acids. The trim removed 7 bases at V and 7 bases at J, leaving 7 bases unmatched. Looked up from germline, CDR1 is WSHSY and CDR2 is SAAADI. The CDR3 DNA follows: TGCGCCAGCACCCAGGGACTAGCGAGGGAGCAGTACTTC. Protein product: CASTQGLAREQYF.

The rearrangement links TRBV6-1 to TRBJ1-2, with 7 bases that match TRBD1. The ends lost 4 bases at V and 8 bases at J; junction bases unmatched: 10. From germline, CDR1 is MNHNS and CDR2 SASEGT. The CDR3 runs to 14 residues. CDR3 bases: TGTGCCAGCAGTGGAACGACAGGGATTATGGGCTACACCTTC. Translating gives CASSGTTGIMGYTF.